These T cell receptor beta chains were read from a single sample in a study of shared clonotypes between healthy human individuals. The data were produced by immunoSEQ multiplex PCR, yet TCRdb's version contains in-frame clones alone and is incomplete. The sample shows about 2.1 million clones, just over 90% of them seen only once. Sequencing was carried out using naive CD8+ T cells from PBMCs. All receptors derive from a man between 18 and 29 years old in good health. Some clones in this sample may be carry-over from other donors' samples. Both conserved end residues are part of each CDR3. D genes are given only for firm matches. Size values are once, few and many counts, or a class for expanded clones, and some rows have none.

CASSSPFWGDGYTF	TGTGCCAGCAGCTCTCCATTTTGGGGGGACGGCTACACCTTC	TRBV9	NA	NA	TRBJ1-2
CASSSPPGQYF	TGTGCCAGCAGTTCCCCCCCGGGGCAGTACTTC	TRBV6-1	NA	NA	TRBJ2-7
CASSPPGGHYFYEQYF	TGTGCCAGCAGCCCACCCGGGGGACACTATTTCTACGAGCAGTACTTC	TRBV4-2	NA	NA	TRBJ2-7
CASSFGDFPQETQYF	TGTGCCAGCAGCTTTGGGGACTTCCCTCAAGAGACCCAGTACTTC	TRBV5-6	NA	NA	TRBJ2-5
CASSPGLAYEQYF	TGTGCCAGCAGCCCGGGACTAGCTTACGAGCAGTACTTC	TRBV27	TRBD2	once	TRBJ2-7
CASSSSPGGTQYF	TGTGCCAGCAGTTCGTCCCCCGGGGGGACCCAGTACTTC	TRBV28	NA	NA	TRBJ2-5
CASGPSGDTQYF	TGTGCTAGTGGTCCGTCGGGGGATACGCAGTATTTT	TRBV12-5	NA	NA	TRBJ2-3
CASSRTRTDNYGYTF	TGCGCCAGCAGCCGTACCCGGACAGATAACTATGGCTACACCTTC	TRBV4-1	NA	NA	TRBJ1-2
CASSPWAGELFF	TGTGCCAGCAGTCCTTGGGCCGGGGAGCTGTTTTTT	TRBV27	NA	NA	TRBJ2-2
CASSFKVVSWDTGELFF	TGCGCCAGCAGCTTTAAGGTCGTCTCTTGGGACACCGGGGAGCTGTTTTTT	TRBV5-1	NA	NA	TRBJ2-2
CASSHWDRQDEQFF	TGTGCCAGTAGCCATTGGGACCGCCAGGATGAGCAGTTCTTC	TRBV19	NA	NA	TRBJ2-1
CSVDTSGDGYTF	TGCAGCGTTGATACCTCAGGAGATGGCTACACCTTC	TRBV29-1	NA	NA	TRBJ1-2
CASSFWQGYGQYF	TGTGCCAGTAGTTTTTGGCAGGGCTACGGGCAGTACTTC	TRBV19	NA	NA	TRBJ2-7
CASSLGLGEAFF	TGTGCCAGCAGCTTAGGCCTGGGGGAAGCTTTCTTT	TRBV11-3	NA	few	TRBJ1-1
CASSPRTGGRETQYF	TGTGCCAGCAGTCCCAGGACAGGGGGGCGAGAGACCCAGTACTTC	TRBV27	TRBD1	NA	TRBJ2-5
CASSLSYLSEQFF	TGTGCCAGCAGCTTATCCTACTTGAGTGAGCAGTTCTTC	TRBV7-3	NA	NA	TRBJ2-1
CASSLGPGTGSHEQYF	TGTGCCAGCAGCTTAGGGCCCGGGACAGGGTCCCACGAGCAGTACTTC	TRBV11-2	TRBD1	once	TRBJ2-7
CASSPVRGPYGYTF	TGTGCCAGCAGCCCGGTCCGAGGACCTTATGGCTACACCTTC	TRBV14	NA	NA	TRBJ1-2
CASSGLAGASSYNEQFF	TGCGCCAGCAGCGGACTAGCGGGAGCAAGCTCCTACAATGAGCAGTTCTTC	TRBV5-1	TRBD2	NA	TRBJ2-1
CASSPWDTYTEAFF	TGTGCCAGCTCACCGTGGGACACCTACACTGAAGCTTTCTTT	TRBV18	NA	NA	TRBJ1-1
CASSGGDSGNTIYF	TGTGCCAGCAGCGGAGGGGACTCTGGAAACACCATATATTTT	TRBV9	NA	NA	TRBJ1-3
CASSLSSGSSYEQYF	TGTGCCAGCAGTTTAAGTAGCGGAAGCTCCTACGAGCAGTACTTC	TRBV27	NA	NA	TRBJ2-7
CASSTWDRGNLGEQYF	TGTGCCAGCAGTACCTGGGACAGGGGAAACTTGGGCGAGCAGTACTTC	TRBV28	TRBD1	NA	TRBJ2-7
CASTTRTFREQFF	TGTGCCAGCACCACCAGGACATTTCGGGAGCAGTTCTTC	TRBV6-5	NA	NA	TRBJ2-1
CASSVAAGAGVNYGYTF	TGTGCCAGCAGCGTAGCGGCAGGGGCGGGGGTAAACTATGGCTACACCTTC	TRBV9	NA	NA	TRBJ1-2
CASSWGGERLPYEQYF	TGTGCCAGCAGTTGGGGGGGGGAACGCCTTCCCTACGAGCAGTACTTC	TRBV28	TRBD2	NA	TRBJ2-7
CAFRVSNTGELFF	TGTGCCTTCCGGGTTTCGAACACCGGGGAGCTGTTTTTT	TRBV28	NA	NA	TRBJ2-2
CASSRGGPYEQYF	TGTGCCAGCAGCCGGGGGGGGCCCTACGAGCAGTACTTC	TRBV11-2	TRBD2	NA	TRBJ2-7
CASGGPRTQHF	TGTGCCAGCGGGGGACCGCGGACCCAGCATTTT	TRBV2	NA	once	TRBJ1-5
CASSLEGRTNEKLFF	TGTGCCAGCAGCTTAGAGGGGAGAACTAATGAAAAACTGTTTTTT	TRBV7-9	NA	NA	TRBJ1-4
CASSQDWAGYEQYF	TGCGCCAGCAGCCAAGATTGGGCGGGCTACGAGCAGTACTTC	TRBV4-1	NA	NA	TRBJ2-7
CASSLWVYEQYF	TGTGCCAGCAGCCTCTGGGTTTACGAGCAGTACTTC	TRBV14	NA	NA	TRBJ2-7
CASSEWGQGNTYEQYF	TGTGCCAGCAGTGAATGGGGACAGGGTAACACCTACGAGCAGTACTTC	TRBV2	TRBD1	once	TRBJ2-7
CASSLAGGATGELFF	TGTGCCAGCAGCTTAGCGGGAGGGGCCACCGGGGAGCTGTTTTTT	TRBV7-8	TRBD2	NA	TRBJ2-2
CASRPGQGYYEQYF	TGTGCCAGCAGGCCGGGACAGGGTTACTACGAGCAGTACTTC	TRBV27	TRBD1	NA	TRBJ2-7
CASSIDDRYAGYGYTF	TGTGCCAGTAGTATAGATGACCGGTACGCAGGGTATGGCTACACCTTC	TRBV19	NA	NA	TRBJ1-2
CATSRGSKAAGANVLTF	TGTGCCACCAGCAGAGGGTCCAAGGCCGCCGGGGCCAACGTCCTGACTTTC	TRBV15	NA	NA	TRBJ2-6
CASSQDPGTANYEQYF	TGTGCCAGCAGCCAAGACCCCGGGACAGCAAACTACGAGCAGTACTTC	TRBV4-2	TRBD1	NA	TRBJ2-7
CAWSVLGTGAPTYEQYF	TGTGCCTGGAGTGTACTTGGGACAGGGGCGCCAACCTACGAGCAGTACTTC	TRBV30	TRBD1	NA	TRBJ2-7
CASSFRGLNYEQYF	TGTGCCAGCAGCTTCCGGGGCCTGAACTACGAGCAGTACTTC	TRBV13	NA	NA	TRBJ2-7
CASSVTGGYEKLFF	TGTGCCAGCAGCGTAACGGGGGGGTATGAAAAACTGTTTTTT	TRBV9	NA	NA	TRBJ1-4
CASIPSGQGFTNTEAFF	TGTGCCAGCATCCCTTCGGGACAGGGGTTTACGAACACTGAAGCTTTCTTT	TRBV5-6	TRBD1	NA	TRBJ1-1
CSVVIWGEQYF	TGCAGCGTTGTAATTTGGGGCGAGCAGTACTTC	TRBV29-1	NA	NA	TRBJ2-7
CASSLTGGNEQFF	TGTGCCAGCAGTCTGACAGGGGGCAATGAGCAGTTCTTC	TRBV28	TRBD1	NA	TRBJ2-1
CASSGARQGGTDTQYF	TGTGCCAGCAGCGGGGCTCGACAGGGTGGAACAGATACGCAGTATTTT	TRBV7-9	TRBD1	NA	TRBJ2-3
CAWSLGTGSVDEQFF	TGTGCCTGGAGTCTCGGTACAGGCAGCGTTGATGAGCAGTTCTTC	TRBV30	NA	NA	TRBJ2-1
CASSLHIGGAVTEAFF	TGTGCCAGCAGTCTCCACATAGGGGGGGCTGTCACTGAAGCTTTCTTT	TRBV27	NA	NA	TRBJ1-1
CASSPLQGARTEAFF	TGTGCCAGCAGTCCGCTCCAGGGGGCCCGAACTGAAGCTTTCTTT	TRBV27	TRBD1	NA	TRBJ1-1
CASKKAGGPSDEQFF	TGTGCCAGCAAGAAAGCGGGAGGGCCGTCCGATGAGCAGTTCTTC	TRBV6-6	TRBD2	NA	TRBJ2-1
CSVLAGANAEQYF	TGCAGCGTCCTTGCGGGCGCAAACGCCGAGCAGTACTTC	TRBV29-1	NA	NA	TRBJ2-7
CASSYRGRNEQYF	TGTGCCAGCAGTTACAGGGGGAGAAACGAGCAGTACTTC	TRBV27	TRBD1	NA	TRBJ2-7
CASSLGFPDTGELFF	TGTGCCAGCAGCTTAGGGTTTCCAGACACCGGGGAGCTGTTTTTT	TRBV11-2	NA	NA	TRBJ2-2
CASSSLIRDTDSGNTIYF	TGTGCCAGCAGCTCCCTGATACGGGACACCGACTCTGGAAACACCATATATTTT	TRBV9	NA	NA	TRBJ1-3
CASSPLENTQYF	TGTGCCAGCAGCCCCCTTGAGAATACGCAGTATTTT	TRBV11-2	NA	NA	TRBJ2-3
CASSPRETYEQYF	TGTGCCAGCAGCCCGCGGGAAACCTACGAGCAGTACTTC	TRBV13	NA	NA	TRBJ2-7